This T cell receptor beta chain is from a study of blood T cell repertoires in COVID-19. Study overall: Whether acute or convalescent, the COVID-19 samples came from the United States, Italy and Spain. Sample material is recorded as cDNA or gDNA derived from T cells, B-cell-depleted T cells, or PBMCs.

Losses at the gene ends were 6 bases for V and 3 bases for J; bases not matched to a gene: 5. This CDR3 spans 15 amino acids. Germline loops: CDR1 MGHDK, CDR2 SYGVNS. Methods used by the authors: Nucleated cell number was recorded as an estimate derived from reference gene primer amplification. Profiling relied on immunoSEQ multiplex PCR, and the TCRdb table lists in-frame clones only, not all of them. Clonal size and the V and J genes are those of that table, whereas D and trimming came from the DNA. The sample records tens of thousands of clones, 84% being singletons. The sample comprised peripheral blood. V is TRBV25-1 and J is TRBJ2-2; 9 bases map to TRBD2. This TCR was sampled from a man in his fifties with acute or convalescent COVID-19. This chain's CDR3 is CASRTGLAHTGELFF. In nucleotides, the CDR3 is TGTGCCAGCAGGACGGGACTAGCTCACACCGGGGAGCTGTTTTTT. Drawing the rest from reference TRBV25-1 and TRBJ2-2, the complete variable domain is EADIYQTPRYLVIGTGKKITLECSQTMGHDKMYWYQQDPGMELHLIHYSYGVNSTEKGDLSSESTVSRIRTEHFPLTLESARPSHTSQYLCASRTGLAHTGELFFGEGSRLTVL.